This T cell receptor (beta chain) is drawn from a study of blood T cells in healthy people across ages. Study findings and constraints: Older age went with lower TCR beta diversity per million T cells, in a roughly linear way.

With 6 bases removed from V and 5 bases from J, the gap between germline ends came to 11 bases. The germline CDR1 and CDR2 sequences are MDHEN and SYDVKM. This CDR3 has 12 amino acids. In this sample, this clonotype turned up a few times. Its matching antigen is unknown. Donors each provided about 10 milliliters of peripheral blood. Extraction yielded at least 5 micrograms of total RNA per sample. A J-beta primer mix and a sample-barcoded 5' primer were used in a second PCR of roughly 7 to 12 cycles. Through a template-switch adaptor with 12 random nucleotides, each cDNA molecule received a tag. TCRdb reanalysed the 5' RACE reads using MiXCR and keeps one entry per CDR3 protein. The data contain about 640,000 distinct CDR3 sequences, roughly 53% of them singletons.

The TCR comes from a man aged 55 to 69 in good health. This chain uses TRBV28 with TRBJ2-7; D uncertain. Source material: blood. CDR3: CASSTTENEQYF. In DNA form, the CDR3 reads TGTGCCAGCAGCACCACAGAGAACGAGCAGTACTTC.